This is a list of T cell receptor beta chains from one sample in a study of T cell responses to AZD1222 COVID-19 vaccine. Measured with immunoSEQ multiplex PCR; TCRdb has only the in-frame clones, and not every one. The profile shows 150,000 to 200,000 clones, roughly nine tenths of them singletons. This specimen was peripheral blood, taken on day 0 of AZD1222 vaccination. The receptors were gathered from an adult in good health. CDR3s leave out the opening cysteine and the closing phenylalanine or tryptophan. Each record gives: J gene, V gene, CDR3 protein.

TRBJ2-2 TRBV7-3 ASSPNPDVGTGELF
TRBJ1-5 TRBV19 ASSTQGYQPQH
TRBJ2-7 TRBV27 ASRKISGGTEYEQY
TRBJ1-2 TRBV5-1 ASSLEGSGSYGYT
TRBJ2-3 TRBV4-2 ASSQDGGGGAGTDTQY
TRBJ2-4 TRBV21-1 ASSSKEQY
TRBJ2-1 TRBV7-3 ASSSSTRPSSASYNEQF
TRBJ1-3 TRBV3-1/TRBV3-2 ASSQENGGNTIY
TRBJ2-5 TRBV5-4 ASSPNLETQY
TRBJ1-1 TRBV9 ASSVLRDTEAF
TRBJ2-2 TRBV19 ASRKGTVGDTGELF
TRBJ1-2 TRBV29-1 SARDRDNYGYT
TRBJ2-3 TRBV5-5 ASSPAGASGWGTDTQY